This T cell receptor (beta chain) was identified during a study of T cells in Graves' hyperthyroidism and ophthalmopathy. TCR beta CDR3 sequences were amplified from RNA transcripts. An initial round of RT-PCR targeting the TCR CDR3 relied on the HTBI primer set. TCRdb redid the calling of the multiplex PCR reads with MiXCR, one entry per CDR3 protein. The sample has about 360,000 distinct CDR3 sequences; 13% are singletons. The V gene lost 0 bases and the J gene lost 8 bases, with 17 bases spanning the gap. Germline CDR1 is LGHDT and CDR2 is YNNKEL (reference sequence). This CDR3 spans 16 amino acids. It was considered stable Graves' hyperthyroidism when ophthalmopathy did not progress within 18 months. Diagnosing involved the use of clinical symptoms, serum thyroxine and TRAb, thyroid ultrasound and orbital computed tomography. PBMCs stemmed from around 10 ml fresh peripheral blood. In its sample, this clonotype was seen a few times.

Source material: blood. This receptor was obtained from a woman under 30 with Graves' hyperthyroidism. V usage is TRBV3-1 and J usage is TRBJ2-1; possibly TRBD2 for D (6 bases). CDR3 bases: TGTGCCAGCAGCCAAGATCGGACGGGACTTGGCCATGAGCAGTTCTTC. Protein product: CASSQDRTGLGHEQFF.